The 21 T cell receptor beta chains listed next were all sequenced from one sample in a study of T cells in Graves' hyperthyroidism and ophthalmopathy. Template material for amplifying TCR beta CDR3 regions consisted of RNA transcripts. A first-round RT-PCR of the TCR CDR3 used the HTBI primer set. A single record per CDR3 protein comes from TCRdb applying MiXCR to the multiplex PCR reads. The sample contains approximately 590,000 distinct CDR3 sequences, 46% of which appear only once. Material for sequencing was peripheral blood or thyroid tissue (not recorded which). Source of these receptors: a woman aged 18 to 35 with Graves' hyperthyroidism.

As concerns this clonotype: The final CDR3 position lacks the conserved phenylalanine or tryptophan, pointing to a likely read error. The limits of the CDR3 on the DNA are not certain, so only TCRdb's listed CDR3 is given. The V and J genes are TRBV24-1 and TRBJ1-4; the DNA was not used to check the table's D call, TRBD1. The CDR3 region is 11 residues in length, termini included. Germline CDR1 KGHDR, CDR2 SFDVKD. The chain's CDR3 is CATSDPGTGFD.

This clonotype was detected a few times. V gene TRBV10-3 combines with J gene TRBJ2-5; the D gene is possibly TRBD2 (6 bases). The germline V and J ends were trimmed by 4 bases and 4 bases, with 16 bases remaining between them. In germline, CDR1 is ENHRY, CDR2 SYGVKD. The CDR3 is made up of 15 amino acids. Here the CDR3 reads CAISASPEGGETQYF. In DNA form, the CDR3 reads TGTGCCATCAGTGCTTCCCCCGAGGGAGGAGAGACCCAGTACTTC.

The genes are TRBV20-1 and TRBJ2-5, with 10 positions matching TRBD2. Germline V gene data show CDR1 as DFQATT and CDR2 as SNEGSKA (reference sequence). V trimming: 0 bases; J trimming: 1 base; junction bases outside the gene matches: 5. CDR3 length equals 16 residues. The CDR3 DNA sequence: TGCAGTGCTAGAGATAAGGCTAGCGGGGGCCAAGAGACCCAGTACTTC. Its protein product is CSARDKASGGQETQYF.

Only a few counts were recorded for this clonotype. The chain recombines TRBV7-2 with TRBJ1-2, with TRBD1 as a possible D gene (5 bases). This CDR3 is built from 14 residues. Germline CDR1 is SGHTA and CDR2 is FQGNSA. V was shortened by 5 bases and J by 6 bases, with 16 bases between the two germline ends. CDR3 coding DNA: TGTGCCAGCAGCCAAGAACGGGGGGTCAATGGCTACACCTTC. As protein: CASSQERGVNGYTF.

The gene calls are TRBV29-1 and TRBJ2-7; 9 bases map to TRBD1. Germline assignment: CDR1 SQVTM and CDR2 ANQGSEA. V shed 7 bases and J 0 bases; nucleotides not matched to a gene: 10. The CDR3 runs to 15 residues. CDR3 region: CSATLGDRVSYEQYF. The CDR3 DNA follows: TGCAGCGCCACCCTCGGGGACAGGGTCTCCTACGAGCAGTACTTC.

The V and J genes are TRBV2 and TRBJ2-7; D is unresolved. V gave up 11 bases and J gave up 4 bases, with 18 bases separating them. This CDR3 has 13 residues. Germline loops: CDR1 SNHLY, CDR2 FYNNEI. The CDR3 bases are TGTGCCTGGAGCTGGACCGATCCGTACGAGCAGTACTTC. It specifies CAWSWTDPYEQYF.

The sample holds a few counts of this clonotype. The chain links TRBV2 to TRBJ1-6; TRBD1 might be the D (5 bases). In germline, CDR1 is SNHLY, CDR2 FYNNEI. Deletions cut 4 bases from V and 7 bases from J, with 8 bases between. The CDR3 runs 13 residues. The CDR3 DNA reads TGTGCCAGCAGTGGGACACAAAATTCACCCCTCCACTTT. It yields the protein CASSGTQNSPLHF.

For this clonotype: A read error may produce the germline difference seen at one junction end. The chain couples TRBV7-9 to TRBJ2-5, with 7 bases lining up with TRBD2. The germline CDR1 and CDR2 sequences are SEHNR and FQNEAQ (reference sequence). The CDR3 length is 17 residues. CDR3 in amino acids: CASSHPPGGGRQKTQYF. The CDR3 nucleotides read TGCGCCAGCAGCCATCCCCCCGGTGGCGGGAGACAAAAGACCCAGTACTTC. Full variable domain (remainder filled in from reference TRBV7-9 and TRBJ2-5): DTGVSQNPRHKITKRGQNVTFRCDPISEHNRLYWYRQTLGQGPEFLTYFQNEAQLEKSRLLSDRFSAERPKGSFSTLEIQRTEQGDSAMYLCASSHPPGGGRQKTQYFGPGTRLLVL.

This chain connects TRBV7-9 to TRBJ2-7; no definite D call. The germline V gene has CDR1 SEHNR and CDR2 FQNEAQ (reference sequence). V was shortened by 0 bases and J by 7 bases, with 13 bases between the two germline ends. CDR3 length equals 14 residues. The CDR3 region is CASSLAEGPREQYF. CDR3 nucleotides: TGTGCCAGCAGCTTAGCGGAAGGGCCTCGGGAGCAGTACTTC.

V and J are TRBV2 and TRBJ1-1, with 7 positions matching TRBD1. Germline V gene lookup returns CDR1 SNHLY and CDR2 FYNNEI. Unmatched junction bases numbered 8, after V lost 5 bases and J lost 8 bases. The CDR3 extends over 13 amino acids. In DNA form, the CDR3 reads TGTGCCAGCAGTCCGGGGACAGAAAGAGAAGCTTTCTTT. Its translation: CASSPGTEREAFF.

The V and J genes are TRBV7-9 and TRBJ2-5; 9 bases agree with TRBD1. The J segment lost 4 bases and the V segment lost 1 base, leaving 7 bases of the junction unmatched. The CDR3 sequence is 16 residues long. The V gene's germline CDR1 is SEHNR and CDR2 FQNEAQ (reference sequence). CDR3 amino acids: CASSLEGTGTGETQYF. The CDR3 coding sequence is TGTGCCAGCAGCTTAGAAGGGACAGGGACGGGAGAGACCCAGTACTTC.

This clonotype was seen many times. This rearrangement joins TRBV15 to TRBJ1-6; tentative D call: TRBD1 (5 bases). In germline, CDR1 is LNHNV, CDR2 YYDKDF (reference sequence). Trimming stripped 1 base from V and 5 bases from J, with 6 bases between. The CDR3 spans 14 residues. The CDR3 nucleotides read TGTGCCACCAGCAGAGCAGGGAATAATTCACCCCTCCACTTT. Translating it yields CATSRAGNNSPLHF.

V is TRBV7-8 and J is TRBJ1-4; D perhaps matches TRBD1 (5 bases). CDR1 and CDR2 (germline): SGHVS, FQNEAQ. V lost 4 bases and J 5 bases, leaving 17 bases between the germline ends. The CDR3 contains 16 residues. The CDR3 protein is CASSSRVSDLNEKLFF. In nucleotides, the CDR3 is TGTGCCAGCAGCTCCAGGGTTTCGGATTTGAATGAAAAACTGTTTTTT.

In its sample, this clonotype was seen once. This sequence joins TRBV7-2 and TRBJ1-5, with a possible D match to TRBD1 (6 bases). The CDR3 is 12 amino acids. Germline values: CDR1 SGHTA, CDR2 FQGNSA. Trimming pared 8 bases from V and 6 bases from J, leaving 11 bases between. The CDR3 sequence is CASGLGGQPQHF. In DNA form, the CDR3 reads TGTGCCAGCGGGCTAGGGGGTCAGCCCCAGCATTTT.

Worth noting for this clonotype: This clone may be a read error of a much larger clone one base away. The rearrangement joins TRBV7-2 to TRBJ1-5, with D possibly being TRBD1 (5 bases). The CDR3 consists of 14 residues. V gave up 5 bases and J gave up 6 bases, with 14 bases separating them. Germline CDR1 is SGHTA and CDR2 is FQGNSA. The CDR3 bases are TGTGCCAGCAGCCCGGCTGGCAGGGCTCAGCCCCAGCATTTT. This encodes CASSPAGRAQPQHF.

CDR3 protein: CASSWDRPLGYGYTF. The CDR3 DNA reads as TGTGCCAGCAGCTGGGACCGACCGCTCGGCTATGGCTACACCTTC. The chain uses TRBV7-3 and TRBJ1-2; D is possibly TRBD1 (5 bases). Trimming stripped 4 bases from V and 4 bases from J, with 16 bases between. CDR1 is SGHTA and CDR2 is FQGTGA in the germline V gene. This CDR3 spans 15 amino acids.

This clonotype appeared a single time. The CDR3 is CASSLASFTYEQYF. The CDR3, as DNA: TGTGCCAGCAGCTTAGCGAGTTTCACATACGAGCAGTACTTC. The rearrangement uses TRBV7-2 and TRBJ2-7; no reliable D call. The ends were cut back, 0 bases at V and 4 bases at J, with 10 bases in the middle. CDR1 is SGHTA and CDR2 is FQGNSA in the germline V gene. The CDR3 sequence is 14 residues long.

In its sample, this clonotype was seen many times. Relative to the germline gene, one junction end is altered; a read error may explain this. The gene calls are TRBV7-7 and TRBJ2-5; D perhaps matches TRBD2 (5 bases). The CDR3 loop spans 13 amino acids. The germline gives CDR1 SSHAT, CDR2 FNYEAQ (reference sequence). The chain's CDR3 is CASSFFGGQTQYF. The CDR3, as DNA: TGTGCTAGCAGCTTCTTCGGCGGGCAGACCCAGTACTTC.

J is TRBJ2-7 and V is TRBV2; 14 nucleotides agree with TRBD2. The germline CDR1 and CDR2 sequences are SNHLY and FYNNEI. The V segment lost 6 bases and the J segment 0 bases; nucleotides outside the gene matches: 1. CDR3 length equals 15 residues. CDR3 nucleotides: TGTGCCAGCAGCGGGACTAGCGGGAGCTCCTACGAGCAGTACTTC. This encodes CASSGTSGSSYEQYF.

The J gene is TRBJ2-2, the V gene TRBV7-2; D ambiguous. V shed 5 bases and J shed 7 bases, with 8 bases lying between them. This CDR3 contains 12 residues. CDR1 SGHTA and CDR2 FQGNSA come from the germline V gene. In DNA, the CDR3 is TGTGCCAGCAGCGCCGTGGGCGGGGAGCTGTTTTTT. Translation gives CASSAVGGELFF.

The chain is built from TRBV7-9 and TRBJ2-7, with TRBD1 as a possible D gene (5 bases). CDR3 size: 15 residues. Germline loops: CDR1 SEHNR, CDR2 FQNEAQ (reference sequence). Trimming cost V 3 bases and J 6 bases, with 18 bases left between them. CDR3: CASSFPAGLPSEQYF. CDR3 DNA: TGTGCCAGCAGCTTCCCTGCAGGGTTGCCGAGCGAGCAGTACTTC. Filled out from reference TRBV7-9 and TRBJ2-7, the complete variable domain reads DTGVSQNPRHKITKRGQNVTFRCDPISEHNRLYWYRQTLGQGPEFLTYFQNEAQLEKSRLLSDRFSAERPKGSFSTLEIQRTEQGDSAMYLCASSFPAGLPSEQYFGPGTRLTVT.